A selection of T cell receptor beta chains follows, all from one sample in a study of cytomegalovirus exposure and HLA in healthy donors. TCRdb's copy holds only in-frame clones and misses some; the assay was immunoSEQ multiplex PCR. The sample shows hundreds of thousands of clones, 65% to 85% of them seen only once. Sequencing input: PBMCs. The receptors were sampled from a female donor in good health and CMV-seronegative. CDR3s leave out the opening cysteine and the closing phenylalanine or tryptophan.

V	J	CDR3
TRBV11-3	TRBJ1-4	ASMGLDEKLF
TRBV27	TRBJ2-1	ASGGLAGTISYNEQF
TRBV5-6	TRBJ1-4	ASSLKRSTATNDEKLF
TRBV19	TRBJ2-7	ASSSRAGLLVEEQY
TRBV7-9	TRBJ1-1	ASSLAQGKATEAF
TRBV7-3	TRBJ1-1	ASRKTGGVATEAF
TRBV15	TRBJ2-1	ATSRDVQSRDEQF
TRBV2	TRBJ1-4	ASMNRGVEKLF
TRBV6-4	TRBJ2-3	ASSVTGTDTQY
TRBV5-4	TRBJ2-1	ASSGERTSGSVSEQF
TRBV27	TRBJ2-3	ASGLLRVSTDTQY
TRBV27	TRBJ2-7	ASSRVAGVGEQY
TRBV4-2	TRBJ1-4	ASSQDRSNEKLF
TRBV29-1	TRBJ2-1	SVVAGDHNEQF
TRBV12-5	TRBJ2-3	PKSDTQY
TRBV6-4	TRBJ1-1	ASSDSTGEAF
TRBV6-1	TRBJ1-5	ASSDDRVRQPQH
TRBV13	TRBJ2-7	ASSSEGAYEQY
TRBV5-6	NA	ASSLRGTGSNEQY
TRBV4-1	TRBJ2-1	ASSPTPGGGLSREQF
TRBV7-8	TRBJ2-3	ASSSVTGSDTQY
TRBV18	TRBJ2-4	ASSPLVFGGALAKNIQY
TRBV7-9	TRBJ2-6	ASSRQGSGANVLT
TRBV15	TRBJ1-4	ATSKDLRTGATNEKLF